The 9 T cell receptor beta chains given below trace back to one sample, sequenced in a study of CD8 T cells in Susac syndrome. The authors reverse transcribed roughly 0.5 to 1 ug RNA with random hexamers. MiXCR, applied by TCRdb to the immunoSEQ multiplex PCR reads, yields one record per CDR3 protein. This table holds 150,000 to 180,000 distinct CDR3 sequences, roughly 95% found once. Sequencing was carried out using CD4+ T cells from PBMCs. The source of these receptors is a human donor with Susac syndrome.

This clonotype was seen only once. The chain is built from TRBV20-1 and TRBJ1-1; 8 bases map to TRBD1. With 6 bases clipped from V and 5 bases from J, the junction kept 11 bases outside the gene matches. Germline loops: CDR1 DFQATT, CDR2 SNEGSKA (reference sequence). The CDR3 contains 14 residues. CDR3 in DNA: TGCAGTGCCCAAGGGCAGGGGGCCTTAACTGAAGCTTTCTTT. It codes for CSAQGQGALTEAFF.

The gene calls are TRBV6-5 and TRBJ2-2; maybe TRBD1 (6 bases). The CDR3 length is 15 residues. Germline CDR1 is MNHEY and CDR2 is SVGAGI. V lost 5 bases to trimming and J lost 0 bases, with 10 bases between them. The CDR3 DNA sequence: TGTGCCAGCAGTCCCCGGACAGCGAACACCGGGGAGCTGTTTTTT. Amino acid sequence: CASSPRTANTGELFF.

V usage is TRBV7-2 and J usage is TRBJ2-2; 8 nucleotides align to TRBD2. CDR1 is SGHTA, CDR2 FQGNSA, per germline. V was clipped by 2 bases and J by 7 bases; unmatched bases: 9. This CDR3 is built from 16 residues. The DNA for the CDR3 is TGTGCCAGCAGCTTAATTGGAGGACTAGCTGGCGGGGAGCTGTTTTTT. Amino acid sequence: CASSLIGGLAGGELFF.

The J gene is TRBJ2-7, the V gene TRBV29-1; maybe TRBD2 (5 bases). Trimming removed 4 bases from V and 7 bases from J, with 11 bases in between. The CDR3 has 11 amino acids. Germline V gene sequence: CDR1 SQVTM, CDR2 ANQGSEA. DNA for the CDR3: TGCAGCGTTGGCACGGGGTGGGAGCAGTACTTC. Protein sequence: CSVGTGWEQYF.

V gene TRBV5-1 combines with J gene TRBJ1-1, with TRBD1 matching over 7 bases. V lost 4 bases, J lost 1 base, and 4 bases stayed unmatched. The CDR3 runs 14 residues. Germline CDR1 SGHRS, CDR2 YFSETQ. The CDR3, as DNA: TGCGCCAGCAGCGGCCGGACAGGGAACACTGAAGCTTTCTTT. It translates to CASSGRTGNTEAFF. The entire variable domain, with the rest obtained from reference TRBV5-1 and TRBJ1-1, is as follows: KAGVTQTPRYLIKTRGQQVTLSCSPISGHRSVSWYQQTPGQGLQFLFEYFSETQRNKGNFPGRFSGRQFSNSRSEMNVSTLELGDSALYLCASSGRTGNTEAFFGQGTRLTVV.

This clonotype showed up just once. This chain uses TRBV9 with TRBJ2-5; D gene uncertain. Germline V gene data show CDR1 as SGDLS and CDR2 as YYNGEE. V gave up 0 bases and J gave up 5 bases, with 8 bases separating them. The CDR3 loop spans 13 amino acids. CDR3 amino acids: CASSVAVFETQYF. CDR3 sequence (DNA): TGTGCCAGCAGCGTAGCCGTGTTTGAGACCCAGTACTTC.

The chain has TRBV7-3 and TRBJ2-5; D call uncertain. V gave up 5 bases and J gave up 4 bases, with 14 bases separating them. Germline loops: CDR1 SGHTA, CDR2 FQGTGA. The CDR3 is made up of 14 amino acids. The DNA for the CDR3 is TGTGCCAGCAGCCCCGGACCCGATGGAGAGACCCAGTACTTC. This sequence encodes CASSPGPDGETQYF. Combining the CDR3 with reference TRBV7-3 and TRBJ2-5 gives the whole variable domain GAGVSQTPSNKVTEKGKYVELRCDPISGHTALYWYRQSLGQGPEFLIYFQGTGAADDSGLPNDRFFAVRPEGSVSTLKIQRTERGDSAVYLCASSPGPDGETQYFGPGTRLLVL.

The chain carries TRBV5-1 and TRBJ2-7; TRBD1 matches at 9 bases. Trimming took 4 bases from V and 0 from J; bases not matched to a gene: 5. This CDR3 has 15 residues. The V gene's germline CDR1 is SGHRS and CDR2 YFSETQ. This chain's CDR3 is CASSGGQGSSYEQYF. The CDR3 coding sequence is TGCGCCAGCAGCGGCGGACAGGGGAGCTCCTACGAGCAGTACTTC.

The J gene is TRBJ1-2, the V gene TRBV12-3 or TRBV12-4, with D tentatively TRBD1 (6 bases). The V and J ends lost 6 bases and 10 bases respectively, with 21 bases between them. The CDR3 sequence is 14 residues long. The CDR3: CASSLQGHMNDYTF. The CDR3 DNA follows: TGTGCCAGCAGCCTCCAGGGACATATGAACGACTACACCTTC.